Below, 27 T cell receptor beta chains from the same sample are listed, as sequenced in a study of cytomegalovirus exposure and HLA in healthy donors. PCR used 60 Vbeta primers and 13 Jbeta primers. Profiling relied on immunoSEQ multiplex PCR, and the TCRdb table lists in-frame clones only, not all of them. The sample lists 90,000 to 110,000 clones; 65% to 80% were seen once. Sequenced sample: PBMCs. Receptor source: a male donor in good health and CMV-seronegative.

The chain uses TRBV19 and TRBJ2-3; 9 bases map to TRBD2. This CDR3 has 14 residues. The junction had 6 bases not matched to a gene; V was cut back by 4 bases and J by 7 bases. Germline V CDR1 and CDR2: LNHDA, SQIVND (reference sequence). CDR3 sequence (DNA): TGTGCCAGTAGTAACCTAGCGGGATCAAATACGCAGTATTTT. This gives the protein CASSNLAGSNTQYF.

The chain combines TRBV7-3 with TRBJ1-1, with TRBD1 matching 10 bases. V trimming: 5 bases; J trimming: 11 bases; junction bases outside the gene matches: 8. CDR1 and CDR2 (germline): SGHTA, FQGTGA. The CDR3 is 13 amino acids. The CDR3 DNA sequence: TGTGCCAGCAGCGCGACAGGGGGCGTGCGTGCTTTCTTT. It translates to CASSATGGVRAFF.

The V and J genes are TRBV28 and TRBJ2-2; 9 bases line up with TRBD2. CDR1 MDHEN and CDR2 SYDVKM come from the germline V gene. Trimming at V came to 3 bases and at J to 5 bases, leaving 4 bases not matched to a gene. The CDR3 sequence is 15 residues long. The CDR3: CASSFSGSKTGELFF. CDR3 DNA sequence: TGTGCCAGCAGTTTTAGCGGGAGCAAAACCGGGGAGCTGTTTTTT.

This clone occurred once. Distinct nucleotide sequences in the sample also encode this CDR3. CDR3 amino acids: CASSLTGGNEQFF. CDR3 in DNA: TGTGCCAGCAGCTTGACAGGGGGCAATGAGCAGTTCTTC. The chain is built from TRBV5-4 and TRBJ2-1, with 8 bases identical to TRBD1. J lost 6 bases, V lost 1 base, and 0 bases had no gene match. This CDR3 region has 13 residues. CDR1 and CDR2 (germline): SGHNT, YYREEE (reference sequence).

The rearrangement uses TRBV18 and TRBJ1-2; D not certain. Per the germline V gene, CDR1 is KGHSH and CDR2 is LQKENI. The CDR3 spans 13 residues. V was pared by 0 bases and J by 4 bases, with 6 bases between. The CDR3 is CASSPPSSYGYTF. CDR3 DNA sequence: TGTGCCAGCTCACCACCCTCCAGCTATGGCTACACCTTC.

This rearrangement joins TRBV11-2 to TRBJ1-1; D unclear. The CDR3 is made up of 13 amino acids. CDR1 SGHAT and CDR2 FQNNGV come from the germline V gene. V gave up 5 bases and J gave up 6 bases, with 13 bases separating them. Here the CDR3 DNA reads TGTGCCAGCAGCCCAGAGGCACGACCTGAAGCTTTCTTT. Translating it yields CASSPEARPEAFF. Supplemented by reference TRBV11-2 and TRBJ1-1, the full variable domain reads EAGVAQSPRYKIIEKRQSVAFWCNPISGHATLYWYQQILGQGPKLLIQFQNNGVVDDSQLPKDRFSAERLKGVDSTLKIQPAKLEDSAVYLCASSPEARPEAFFGQGTRLTVV.

The rearrangement links TRBV14 to TRBJ2-5; D is unresolved. Between the trimmed V and J ends, which lost 2 bases and 5 bases, there was a span of 3 bases. CDR3 length equals 11 residues. Per germline, CDR1 SGHDN and CDR2 FVKESK. CDR3 sequence: CASSQLETQYF. The CDR3 coding sequence is TGTGCCAGCAGCCAACTGGAGACCCAGTACTTC.

The rearrangement links TRBV14 to TRBJ2-7; 10 bases map to TRBD1. The germline CDR1 and CDR2 sequences are SGHDN and FVKESK. V trimming: 4 bases; J trimming: 7 bases; junction bases outside the gene matches: 10. The CDR3 is 15 residues long. For the CDR3, the DNA is TGTGCCAGCAGCCCAGTCGGGACAGGGGTCTTGGAGCAGTACTTC. This codes for CASSPVGTGVLEQYF.

The V and J genes are TRBV25-1 and TRBJ2-7; TRBD2 matches 8 bases. Germline CDR1 is MGHDK and CDR2 is SYGVNS. This CDR3 is built from 17 residues. V lost 2 bases to trimming and J lost 2 bases; unmatched junction nucleotides: 11. This CDR3 is CASSERAGAASAYEQYF. DNA for the CDR3: TGTGCCAGCAGTGAAAGAGCGGGAGCCGCCTCAGCCTACGAGCAGTACTTC.

This chain joins TRBV6-5 and TRBJ2-1; 11 bases fit TRBD1. Trimming removed 4 bases from V and 3 bases from J; junction bases left unmatched: 5. This CDR3 has 16 amino acids. Germline V gives CDR1 MNHEY, CDR2 SVGAGI. In DNA form, the CDR3 reads TGTGCCAGCAGTTTAACCGGGACAGGGGGCTACAATGAGCAGTTCTTC. Its protein is CASSLTGTGGYNEQFF.

The genes are TRBV7-9 and TRBJ1-1, with D tentatively TRBD1 (5 bases). CDR1 is SEHNR and CDR2 is FQNEAQ in the germline V gene (reference sequence). The CDR3 is 17 residues long. The germline V and J ends were trimmed by 0 bases and 3 bases, with 17 bases remaining between them. CDR3 sequence reads: CASSLAQVRGTDTEAFF. The CDR3 coding sequence is TGTGCCAGCAGCTTAGCCCAGGTTAGGGGCACTGACACTGAAGCTTTCTTT.

The chain is built from TRBV12-1 and TRBJ2-7; the D segment call TRBD2 is taken from the table without a DNA check. TRBV12-1 is assigned pseudogene status. The CDR3 runs 16 residues. The CDR3 spells CASSFAPGLASYEQYF. The DNA of the CDR3 is TGTGCCAGCAGCTTTGCCCCGGGACTAGCCTCCTACGAGCAGTACTTC.

This chain joins TRBV5-1 and TRBJ1-1; 10 nucleotides align to TRBD1. The CDR3 is made up of 17 amino acids. Unmatched junction bases numbered 8, after V lost 0 bases and J lost 3 bases. CDR1 and CDR2 from the germline V gene are SGHRS and YFSETQ. This CDR3 is CASSLGLGDRGYTEAFF. The CDR3 DNA follows: TGCGCCAGCAGCTTGGGGTTGGGGGACAGGGGTTACACTGAAGCTTTCTTT.

The chain has TRBV25-1 and TRBJ1-5; TRBD1 matches at 8 bases. This CDR3 spans 13 amino acids. Germline loops: CDR1 MGHDK, CDR2 SYGVNS. Trimming took 8 bases from V and 6 from J; bases not matched to a gene: 6. CDR3 sequence (DNA): TGTGCCAGCTCGACAGGGGTCCGTCAGCCCCAGCATTTT. Its translation: CASSTGVRQPQHF.

The rearrangement uses TRBV19 and TRBJ1-1; no firm D call. The CDR3 runs to 15 residues. V shed 1 base and J shed 2 bases, with 11 bases lying between them. CDR1 and CDR2 from the germline V gene are LNHDA and SQIVND (reference sequence). The CDR3 DNA sequence: TGTGCCAGTAGTATAGGAACAGAATTCAACACTGAAGCTTTCTTT. Residues: CASSIGTEFNTEAFF.

This clone was found once. The V gene is TRBV9, the J gene TRBJ1-6; the match to TRBD1 covers 8 bases. This CDR3 is built from 14 residues. CDR1 and CDR2 from the germline V gene are SGDLS and YYNGEE. The trim removed 0 bases at V and 10 bases at J, leaving 3 bases unmatched. The CDR3 sequence: CASSVEDRGSPLHF. The DNA of the CDR3 is TGTGCCAGCAGCGTAGAAGACAGGGGATCACCCCTCCACTTT. The variable domain in full, completed from reference TRBV9 and TRBJ1-6, reads DSGVTQTPKHLITATGQRVTLRCSPRSGDLSVYWYQQSLDQGLQFLIQYYNGEERAKGNILERFSAQQFPDLHSELNLSSLELGDSALYFCASSVEDRGSPLHFGNGTRLTVT.

The rearrangement joins TRBV4-2 to TRBJ2-3; weak D call: TRBD2 (5 bases). V dropped 3 bases and J dropped 9 bases, with 19 bases sitting between them. Germline-derived CDR1 and CDR2 are LGHNA and YNFKEQ. The CDR3 totals 15 residues. This CDR3 reads CASSQIGEREWTQYF. DNA for the CDR3: TGTGCCAGCAGCCAGATCGGGGAGAGGGAATGGACGCAGTATTTT.

This chain connects TRBV29-1 to TRBJ2-1, with D possibly being TRBD2 (5 bases). This CDR3 is built from 14 residues. The V end was cut by 6 bases, the J end by 3 bases, with 15 bases between. Germline V gene data show CDR1 as SQVTM and CDR2 as ANQGSEA. CDR3 sequence (DNA): TGCAGCGTCCATGGACCGGGGAGCTACAATGAGCAGTTCTTC. Amino acid sequence: CSVHGPGSYNEQFF.

V is TRBV6-5 and J is TRBJ1-1; the D is unclear. V was cut by 0 bases and J by 6 bases, with 8 bases left in between. This CDR3 spans 13 amino acids. From germline, CDR1 is MNHEY and CDR2 SVGAGI. CDR3 in amino acids: CASSYSGSPEAFF. CDR3 nucleotides: TGTGCCAGCAGTTACTCGGGGAGCCCTGAAGCTTTCTTT.

This chain links TRBV7-9 with TRBJ1-1, with TRBD1 as a possible D gene (5 bases). CDR3 length: 14 residues. Per germline, CDR1 SEHNR and CDR2 FQNEAQ (reference sequence). V was pared by 2 bases and J by 4 bases, with 11 bases between. DNA for the CDR3: TGTGCCAGCAGCTTACTGGTCGGGGGCACTGAAGCTTTCTTT. The encoded protein is CASSLLVGGTEAFF.

A note on this clone: One junction end does not reproduce the germline sequence, and a read error may be involved. The chain uses TRBV7-7 and TRBJ2-3; 7 nucleotides agree with TRBD2. This CDR3 spans 15 amino acids. Germline loops: CDR1 SSHAT, CDR2 FNYEAQ (reference sequence). In nucleotides, the CDR3 is TGTGCTAGCAGCCCGACTAGCTTCAGCACAGATACGCAGTATTTT. This encodes CASSPTSFSTDTQYF.

The chain joins TRBV5-1 to TRBJ2-2, with unresolved D. This CDR3 is built from 14 residues. The V gene's germline CDR1 is SGHRS and CDR2 YFSETQ. V lost 7 bases, J lost 2 bases, and 12 bases lay in between. CDR3 nucleotide sequence: TGCGCCAGCCAATGGCACAGTAACACCGGGGAGCTGTTTTTT. Residues: CASQWHSNTGELFF.

The chain combines TRBV11-2 with TRBJ2-7, with 8 bases that match TRBD2. The CDR3 loop spans 14 amino acids. Germline CDR1 reads SGHAT; CDR2 reads FQNNGV. Trimming at V came to 1 base and at J to 4 bases, leaving 3 bases not matched to a gene. The CDR3 DNA is TGTGCCAGCAGCTTAGGTTCGGGAGGGTACGAGCAGTACTTC. Its translation is CASSLGSGGYEQYF.

This clone was detected once. The chain uses TRBV19 and TRBJ1-1; maybe TRBD1 (6 bases). Trimming took off 5 bases at V and 7 bases at J, with 14 bases between the two ends. CDR3 length: 13 residues. Germline CDR1 reads LNHDA; CDR2 reads SQIVND (reference sequence). CDR3 residues: CASSVHGTNEAFF. The CDR3 DNA reads TGTGCCAGTAGTGTCCACGGGACAAATGAAGCTTTCTTT.

About this clone itself: Germline is not matched at one junction end, which may reflect a read error. This rearrangement joins TRBV9 to TRBJ2-1; 7 bases line up with TRBD2. The CDR3 is 15 amino acids. The germline V gene has CDR1 SGDLS and CDR2 YYNGEE. The CDR3 loop reads CVSSVDREGYNEQFF. The CDR3 DNA sequence: TGTGTCAGCAGCGTAGATAGGGAGGGGTACAATGAGCAGTTCTTC.

The V and J genes are TRBV13 and TRBJ2-3, with TRBD2 matching 10 bases. Germline CDR1 reads PRHDT; CDR2 reads FYEKMQ (reference sequence). J gave up 6 bases and V 4 bases, and 10 bases lay outside the gene matches. This CDR3 spans 16 amino acids. The CDR3 loop is CASSCVRAGGTDTQYF. Written as DNA, the CDR3 is TGTGCCAGCAGCTGTGTCCGAGCGGGAGGGACCGATACGCAGTATTTT.

The chain combines TRBV14 with TRBJ2-1; TRBD2 matches at 12 bases. The germline gives CDR1 SGHDN, CDR2 FVKESK. CDR3 length: 18 residues. V shed 2 bases and J 9 bases; nucleotides not matched to a gene: 14. The CDR3 nucleotides read TGTGCCAGCAGCCAAATAGTGGCTAGCGGGAGGGCCAAGGGTGAGCAGTTCTTC. It translates to CASSQIVASGRAKGEQFF.